Listed here are 4 T cell receptor beta chains from one sample, sequenced in a study of T-cell reconstitution after alpha-beta-depleted transplantation in children. A library of TCRbeta sequences, prepared with unique molecular identifiers, was generated. TCRdb ran MiXCR on the PCR reads and lists one entry per CDR3 protein. The sample shows 500,000 to 600,000 distinct CDR3 sequences, over 25% of them seen only once. The sample here was PBMCs from the stem cell graft donor, taken from the stem cell graft. Receptors were obtained from a human donor who donated a stem cell graft to a child with aplastic anemia.

Only a few counts were recorded for this clonotype. The rearrangement uses TRBV30 and TRBJ2-1; 10 bases fit TRBD1. Germline CDR1 reads GTSNPN; CDR2 reads SVGIG (reference sequence). V lost 5 bases, J lost 10 bases, and 11 bases stayed unmatched. The CDR3 is made up of 14 amino acids. CDR3 sequence: CAWATGTGDQEQFF. The CDR3 nucleotides are TGTGCCTGGGCCACCGGGACAGGGGATCAGGAGCAGTTCTTC.

This clonotype showed up just a few times. The rearrangement links TRBV6-1 to TRBJ1-1, with D possibly matching TRBD1 (5 bases). With 3 bases removed from V and 8 bases from J, the gap between germline ends came to 13 bases. The V gene's germline CDR1 is MNHNS and CDR2 SASEGT. This CDR3 has 13 residues. CDR3 bases: TGTGCCAGCAGTGATTCACTGGGGCCCGAAGCTTTCTTT. Translated: CASSDSLGPEAFF.

This sequence joins TRBV25-1 and TRBJ1-5; D uncertain. In germline, CDR1 is MGHDK, CDR2 SYGVNS. Trimming pared 4 bases from V and 10 bases from J, leaving 17 bases between. CDR3 length: 14 amino acids. CDR3 DNA sequence: TGTGCCAGCAGTGGACGGTTACACAGCTACCCCCAGCATTTT. It translates to CASSGRLHSYPQHF. The full variable domain, in which reference TRBV25-1 and TRBJ1-5 provide the parts outside the CDR3, is EADIYQTPRYLVIGTGKKITLECSQTMGHDKMYWYQQDPGMELHLIHYSYGVNSTEKGDLSSESTVSRIRTEHFPLTLESARPSHTSQYLCASSGRLHSYPQHFGDGTRLSIL.

This clonotype has more than one count but fewer than ten. The V gene is TRBV29-1, the J gene TRBJ1-1; D gene ambiguous. Germline V gives CDR1 SQVTM, CDR2 ANQGSEA. The CDR3 is made up of 13 amino acids. V lost 6 bases and J 3 bases, leaving 14 bases between the germline ends. The CDR3 coding sequence is TGCAGCGTGGCGGCCGTTCCGGACACTGAAGCTTTCTTT. Translation gives CSVAAVPDTEAFF.